This is a list of T cell receptor beta chains from one sample in a study of shared clonotypes between healthy human individuals. The table came from immunoSEQ multiplex PCR; TCRdb's copy has only in-frame clones and leaves some out. The sample lists 2 million to 3 million clones, roughly 93% occurring once. What was sequenced was naive CD4+ T cells from PBMCs. Receptor source: a man aged 18-30 years in good health. Some clones in this sample may be carry-over from other donors' samples. Each CDR3 is given with its conserved first and last residue. Each record gives: clone size, D gene, J gene, V gene, CDR3 DNA, CDR3 protein. The D gene is left open where the match is weak. The size of a clone is reported for some rows only, either as once, few or many, or as a class for expanded clones.

size: few
D: NA
J: TRBJ1-5
V: TRBV19
DNA: TGTGCCAGTAGTATAGCCAATCAGCCCCAGCATTTT
CDR3: CASSIANQPQHF

size: NA
D: NA
J: TRBJ2-7
V: TRBV5-1
DNA: TGCGCCAGCAGCTTGGCCGGAACAGGCCCAACCTACGAGCAGTACTTC
CDR3: CASSLAGTGPTYEQYF

size: NA
D: NA
J: TRBJ2-6
V: TRBV19
DNA: TGTGCCAGTAGTATAGCGGCAGTCCCTGGGGCCAACGTCCTGACTTTC
CDR3: CASSIAAVPGANVLTF

size: once
D: NA
J: TRBJ2-3
V: TRBV7-2
DNA: TGTGCCAGCAGCTTAGTACACGCCGGAGGCACAGATACGCAGTATTTT
CDR3: CASSLVHAGGTDTQYF

size: NA
D: TRBD1
J: TRBJ2-1
V: TRBV5-1
DNA: TGCGCCAGCAGCCACGGACAGGTGATCAATGAGCAGTTCTTC
CDR3: CASSHGQVINEQFF

size: NA
D: NA
J: TRBJ1-2
V: TRBV6-4
DNA: TGTGCCAGCAGGCCAGGGGAATACTCGTATGGCTACACCTTC
CDR3: CASRPGEYSYGYTF

size: NA
D: NA
J: TRBJ1-5
V: TRBV7-8
DNA: TGTGCCAGCAGCACCGCGTCAGGCGCGGGTCAGCCCCAGCATTTT
CDR3: CASSTASGAGQPQHF

size: NA
D: NA
J: TRBJ2-2
V: TRBV25-1
DNA: TGTGCCAGCAAGGGGAATACGGTGACAAGCGGGGAGCTGTTTTTT
CDR3: CASKGNTVTSGELFF

size: NA
D: NA
J: TRBJ1-4
V: TRBV7-2
DNA: TGTGCCAGCAGCCCAGGTCCTAGGACGGGAGAAAAACTGTTTTTT
CDR3: CASSPGPRTGEKLFF

size: NA
D: NA
J: TRBJ1-4
V: TRBV9
DNA: TGTGCCAGTCGAGGGGCTAATGAAAAACTGTTTTTT
CDR3: CASRGANEKLFF

size: NA
D: NA
J: TRBJ2-3
V: TRBV6-1
DNA: TGTGCCAGCAGTGATAGGGGCACAGATACGCAGTATTTT
CDR3: CASSDRGTDTQYF

size: NA
D: NA
J: TRBJ1-1
V: TRBV25-1
DNA: TGTGCCAGCAGTTCACACGGGGCGAACACTGAAGCTTTCTTT
CDR3: CASSSHGANTEAFF

size: NA
D: NA
J: TRBJ2-7
V: TRBV5-4
DNA: TGTGCCAGCAGCCCCGCGACCGACAGGAACGAGCAGTACTTC
CDR3: CASSPATDRNEQYF

size: NA
D: TRBD2
J: TRBJ2-3
V: TRBV2
DNA: TGTGCCAGCAGCGACTTAGCGGGAGGGCCGAATGATACGCAGTATTTT
CDR3: CASSDLAGGPNDTQYF

size: NA
D: NA
J: TRBJ1-2
V: TRBV6-4
DNA: TGTGCCAGCAGTTGCACACACGGAAAGACCTATGGCTACACCTTC
CDR3: CASSCTHGKTYGYTF

size: NA
D: NA
J: TRBJ2-5
V: TRBV4-2
DNA: TGTGCCAGCAGCCAAGACGAAGTAGCGGAAGAGACCCAGTACTTC
CDR3: CASSQDEVAEETQYF

size: NA
D: NA
J: TRBJ2-7
V: TRBV6-1
DNA: TGTGCCAGCAGGTGGGGCGGGGATCCGTCCTACGAGCAGTACTTC
CDR3: CASRWGGDPSYEQYF

size: NA
D: NA
J: TRBJ1-1
V: TRBV18
DNA: TGTGCCAGCTCACCACCAGGCAGCGCTAGGGAAGCTGAAGCTTTCTTT
CDR3: CASSPPGSAREAEAFF

size: NA
D: NA
J: TRBJ2-3
V: TRBV9
DNA: TGTGCCAGCAGCGTAGTAGGGACCCTCACAGATACGCAGTATTTT
CDR3: CASSVVGTLTDTQYF

size: NA
D: NA
J: TRBJ2-3
V: TRBV5-1
DNA: TGCGCCAGCAGCTTGGCTAGCGGGACAGGGGTGGATACGCAGTATTTT
CDR3: CASSLASGTGVDTQYF

size: NA
D: NA
J: TRBJ2-6
V: TRBV19
DNA: TGTGCCAGTAGTACCGCACCGCTCTCTGGGGCCAACGTCCTGACTTTC
CDR3: CASSTAPLSGANVLTF

size: NA
D: TRBD2
J: TRBJ2-3
V: TRBV9
DNA: TGTGCCAGCAGCGTAAGGACTAGCGGGATACCAGATACGCAGTATTTT
CDR3: CASSVRTSGIPDTQYF

size: NA
D: TRBD1
J: TRBJ2-1
V: TRBV2
DNA: TGTGCCAGCAGTGAAGACGGGACAGCCTACAATGAGCAGTTCTTC
CDR3: CASSEDGTAYNEQFF

size: NA
D: NA
J: TRBJ1-1
V: TRBV25-1
DNA: TGTGCCAGCAGGTTAGGGGTGAACACTGAAGCTTTCTTT
CDR3: CASRLGVNTEAFF

size: few
D: TRBD2
J: TRBJ2-1
V: TRBV19
DNA: TGTGCCAGTAGCGATAGCGGGAGGACCTACAATGAGCAGTTCTTC
CDR3: CASSDSGRTYNEQFF

size: NA
D: NA
J: TRBJ2-7
V: TRBV6-5
DNA: TGTGCCAGCAGCCCCGATTATGCGGTGAACTACGAGCAGTACTTC
CDR3: CASSPDYAVNYEQYF

size: NA
D: TRBD2
J: TRBJ2-1
V: TRBV5-4
DNA: TGTGCCAGCAGCCAGACTAGCGGAAACTACAATGAGCAGTTCTTC
CDR3: CASSQTSGNYNEQFF